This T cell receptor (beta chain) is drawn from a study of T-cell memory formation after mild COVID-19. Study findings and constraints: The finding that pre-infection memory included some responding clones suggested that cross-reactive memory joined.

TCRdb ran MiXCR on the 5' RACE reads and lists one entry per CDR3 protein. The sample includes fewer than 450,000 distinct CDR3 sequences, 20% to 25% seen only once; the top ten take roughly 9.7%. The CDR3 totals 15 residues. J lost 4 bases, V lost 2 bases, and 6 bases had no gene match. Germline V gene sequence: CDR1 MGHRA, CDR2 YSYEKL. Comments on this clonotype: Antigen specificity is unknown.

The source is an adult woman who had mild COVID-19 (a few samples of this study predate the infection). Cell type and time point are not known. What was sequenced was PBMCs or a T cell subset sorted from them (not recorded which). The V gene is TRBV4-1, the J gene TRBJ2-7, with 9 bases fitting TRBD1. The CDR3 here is CASSQSGQGGYEQYF. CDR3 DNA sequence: TGCGCCAGCAGCCAATCGGGACAGGGAGGGTACGAGCAGTACTTC.